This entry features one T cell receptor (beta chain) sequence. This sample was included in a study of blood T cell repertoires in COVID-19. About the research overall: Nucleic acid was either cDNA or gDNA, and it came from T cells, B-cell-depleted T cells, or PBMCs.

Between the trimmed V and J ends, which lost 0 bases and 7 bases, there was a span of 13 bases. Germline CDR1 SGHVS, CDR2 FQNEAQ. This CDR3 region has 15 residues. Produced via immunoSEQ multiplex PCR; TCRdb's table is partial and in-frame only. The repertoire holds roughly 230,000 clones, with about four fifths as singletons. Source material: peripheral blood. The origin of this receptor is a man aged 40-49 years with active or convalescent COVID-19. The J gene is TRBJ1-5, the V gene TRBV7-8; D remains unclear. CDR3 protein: CASSLALGSYQPQHF. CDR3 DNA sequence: TGTGCCAGCAGCTTAGCCTTGGGGAGTTACCAGCCCCAGCATTTT.